The subject of this entry is one TCR beta chain. Its antigen remains unidentified. Repertoires were generated with immunoSEQ multiplex PCR, while TCRdb's copy carries only in-frame clones and drops some. The sample has 150,000 to 200,000 clones; approximately 90% are singletons. CDR1 and CDR2 (germline): SGHKS, YYEKEE (reference sequence). The CDR3 covers 16 residues. V lost 4 bases and J lost 0; bases outside the gene matches: 10. These data are taken from a study of T cell responses to AZD1222 COVID-19 vaccine. Study-wide results and limits: The study found Spike-specific TCR breadth and depth rose after two AZD1222 doses. CD4 TCRs linked to vaccination spanned spike, dominating at 160-218 and 743-854.

The rearrangement links TRBV5-5 to TRBJ2-7; 7 bases fit TRBD2. The clonotype originates from an adult who received the MenACWY meningococcal vaccine as a control. Sample: peripheral blood, taken 28 days after the second dose of the MenACWY control vaccine. The CDR3 DNA reads TGTGCCAGCAGCCCGAGCGGGGCGGGGGACTCCTACGAGCAGTACTTC. Translated: CASSPSGAGDSYEQYF.